This T cell receptor (beta chain) comes out of a study of T-cell reconstitution after alpha-beta-depleted transplantation in children. Unique molecular identifiers were incorporated during preparation of the TCRbeta library. TCRdb analysed the PCR reads with MiXCR anew, one entry per CDR3 protein. Of a few hundred thousand distinct CDR3 sequences in the sample, about a tenth are singletons; the top ten hold over 9.5%. This clonotype was observed at least ten times. Germline loops: CDR1 MGHDK, CDR2 SYGVNS. The CDR3 extends over 14 amino acids. V dropped 5 bases and J dropped 5 bases, with 16 bases sitting between them.

The clonotype originates from a human donor who donated a stem cell graft to a child with SCID. The rearrangement links TRBV25-1 to TRBJ2-7; the D gene is possibly TRBD1 (5 bases). The source material was PBMCs from the stem cell graft donor, sampled from the stem cell graft. The CDR3 is CASSKAGQDHEQYF. The CDR3 bases are TGTGCCAGCAGTAAGGCAGGGCAGGACCACGAGCAGTACTTC.